Each of the 27 T cell receptor beta chains below was sequenced from the same sample in a study of cytomegalovirus exposure and HLA in healthy donors. PCR primers comprised 60 Vbeta and 13 Jbeta primers. The table came from immunoSEQ multiplex PCR; TCRdb's copy has only in-frame clones and leaves some out. This sample's table has roughly 100,000 clones. The sample consisted of PBMCs. Every receptor here comes from a man in his forties in good health and CMV-seronegative.

The chain employs TRBV28 and TRBJ1-3; D remains ambiguous. There are 16 residues in the CDR3. Per the germline V gene, CDR1 is MDHEN and CDR2 is SYDVKM. V was cut by 3 bases and J by 0 bases, with 12 bases left in between. CDR3 coding DNA: TGTGCCAGCAGTTTGCCGGGGTTGAGCTCTGGAAACACCATATATTTT. Its protein is CASSLPGLSSGNTIYF.

The chain carries TRBV13 and TRBJ2-7, with 8 bases identical to TRBD1. This CDR3 comprises 15 residues. J gave up 6 bases and V 2 bases, and 9 bases lay outside the gene matches. CDR1 is PRHDT and CDR2 is FYEKMQ in the germline V gene (reference sequence). Here the CDR3 DNA reads TGTGCCAGCAGCTTATCCCCTCAGGGGGCGGGCGAGCAGTACTTC. The encoded protein is CASSLSPQGAGEQYF.

V and J are TRBV2 and TRBJ2-4, with D possibly TRBD2 on 5 matching bases. Per germline, CDR1 SNHLY and CDR2 FYNNEI. The CDR3 runs to 11 residues. Between the trimmed V and J ends, which lost 3 bases and 15 bases, there was a span of 12 bases. In DNA form, the CDR3 reads TGTGCCAGCAGTGAGGCCGGGGTAATGTACTTC. It codes for CASSEAGVMYF.

The J gene is TRBJ2-1, the V gene TRBV15; weak D call: TRBD1 (5 bases). The CDR3 length is 16 residues. The V gene's germline CDR1 is LNHNV and CDR2 YYDKDF (reference sequence). The V end was cut by 1 base, the J end by 2 bases, with 12 bases between. CDR3 DNA: TGTGCCACCAGCAGAGGGGGCGGTAGAGCCTACAATGAGCAGTTCTTC. This translates into CATSRGGGRAYNEQFF.

V and J are TRBV2 and TRBJ2-3; 9 bases align to TRBD2. Germline values: CDR1 SNHLY, CDR2 FYNNEI. Trimming cost V 4 bases and J 14 bases; bases outside gene matches: 10. CDR3 size: 13 residues. The CDR3 is CASSVGAGGRRYF. DNA of the CDR3: TGTGCCAGCAGTGTGGGGGCGGGGGGGCGTCGGTATTTT. Full variable domain (remainder filled in from reference TRBV2 and TRBJ2-3): EPEVTQTPSHQVTQMGQEVILRCVPISNHLYFYWYRQILGQKVEFLVSFYNNEISEKSEIFDDQFSVERPDGSNFTLKIRSTKLEDSAMYFCASSVGAGGRRYFGPGTRLTVL.

This chain joins TRBV5-4 and TRBJ2-7; tentatively, D is TRBD1 (6 bases). The V and J ends lost 3 bases and 3 bases respectively, with 19 bases between them. CDR1 SGHNT and CDR2 YYREEE come from the germline V gene (reference sequence). The CDR3 is 16 amino acids. The CDR3 DNA reads as TGTGCCAGCAGCTCTGACGACGGGACAACATTCTACGAGCAGTACTTC. This codes for CASSSDDGTTFYEQYF.

The chain uses TRBV28 and TRBJ2-1, with 12 bases fitting TRBD2. From germline, CDR1 is MDHEN and CDR2 SYDVKM. CDR3 length: 14 amino acids. With 7 bases clipped from V and 10 bases from J, the junction kept 8 bases outside the gene matches. CDR3 bases: TGTGCCAGCATAAAAGGACTAGCGGGACGGGAGCAGTTCTTC. This codes for CASIKGLAGREQFF.

Details on this clone: Other DNA sequences in this specimen translate into the identical CDR3. V is TRBV29-1 and J is TRBJ2-2, with 8 bases that match TRBD1. CDR1 is SQVTM and CDR2 is ANQGSEA in the germline V gene. V gave up 3 bases and J gave up 2 bases; unmatched junction bases: 2. The CDR3 is 14 residues long. CDR3 bases: TGCAGCGTTGATACAGGGGGTAACACCGGGGAGCTGTTTTTT. This translates into CSVDTGGNTGELFF.

The V and J genes are TRBV28 and TRBJ2-1; 9 nucleotides line up with TRBD2. This CDR3 is built from 14 residues. Germline V gives CDR1 MDHEN, CDR2 SYDVKM. The V gene end was trimmed by 8 bases and the J gene end by 3 bases; junction bases not matched to a gene: 5. CDR3 sequence reads: CASQKTSGYNEQFF. CDR3 coding DNA: TGTGCCAGCCAGAAGACTAGCGGCTACAATGAGCAGTTCTTC.

This sequence joins TRBV7-9 and TRBJ2-2, with 10 bases aligning to TRBD1. In germline, CDR1 is SEHNR, CDR2 FQNEAQ (reference sequence). CDR3 length: 15 amino acids. Trimming cost V 5 bases and J 6 bases; bases outside gene matches: 6. This CDR3 reads CASSPGQGYAGELFF. The CDR3, as DNA: TGTGCCAGCAGCCCGGGACAGGGGTACGCCGGGGAGCTGTTTTTT.

This chain connects TRBV7-2 to TRBJ1-1, with 9 bases matching TRBD1. From germline, CDR1 is SGHTA and CDR2 FQGNSA. J gave up 4 bases and V 7 bases, and 7 bases lay outside the gene matches. The CDR3 has 14 residues. The CDR3 DNA reads TGTGCCAGCACCACGACAGGGGGTGGCACTGAAGCTTTCTTT. This sequence encodes CASTTTGGGTEAFF. Full variable domain (rest looked up from reference TRBV7-2 and TRBJ1-1): GAGVSQSPSNKVTEKGKDVELRCDPISGHTALYWYRQSLGQGLEFLIYFQGNSAPDKSGLPSDRFSAERTGGSVSTLTIQRTQQEDSAVYLCASTTTGGGTEAFFGQGTRLTVV.

The rearrangement uses TRBV18 and TRBJ1-5, with D possibly TRBD1 on 5 matching bases. Deletions cut 0 bases from V and 5 bases from J, with 14 bases between. There are 16 residues in the CDR3. Germline V gives CDR1 KGHSH, CDR2 LQKENI. This CDR3 reads CASSPPSKGRDQPQHF. DNA of the CDR3: TGTGCCAGCTCACCACCTAGCAAGGGGCGAGATCAGCCCCAGCATTTT.

This rearrangement joins TRBV12-1 to TRBJ2-3; the table's D call, TRBD1, has no DNA check behind it. TRBV12-1 is a pseudogene locus. CDR3 length equals 13 residues. The CDR3 loop is CASSSLATDTQYF. CDR3 DNA: TGTGCCAGCAGCTCCCTGGCCACAGATACGCAGTATTTT.

The rearrangement links TRBV11-2 to TRBJ2-5, with D unresolved. V was cut by 5 bases and J by 0 bases, with 10 bases left in between. The germline V gene encodes CDR1 SGHAT and CDR2 FQNNGV. The CDR3 has 14 amino acids. DNA of the CDR3: TGTGCCAGCAGCCCCCCGTCGTACCAAGAGACCCAGTACTTC. Amino acids: CASSPPSYQETQYF.

The J gene is TRBJ1-1, the V gene TRBV29-1; 8 bases fit TRBD1. Germline trimming cut 6 bases from V and 4 bases from J; bases unmatched to any gene: 10. This CDR3 has 14 amino acids. The germline V gene encodes CDR1 SQVTM and CDR2 ANQGSEA. DNA for the CDR3: TGCAGCGTCGAACCACAGGGGGGAGGCACTGAAGCTTTCTTT. Translating gives CSVEPQGGGTEAFF.

The chain joins TRBV7-2 to TRBJ1-1; possible D gene TRBD1, 6 bases. This CDR3 has 15 amino acids. Germline loops: CDR1 SGHTA, CDR2 FQGNSA. The V end was cut by 5 bases, the J end by 6 bases, with 19 bases between. The CDR3 region has the DNA TGTGCCAGCAGCCTGGGGGGGCGCACGTCAGCTGAAGCTTTCTTT. It yields the protein CASSLGGRTSAEAFF.

V and J are TRBV10-2 and TRBJ2-3, with D possibly being TRBD1 (6 bases). The germline V and J ends were trimmed by 6 bases and 1 base, with 14 bases remaining between them. CDR3 length: 15 amino acids. Per germline, CDR1 WSHSY and CDR2 SAAADI. In DNA form, the CDR3 reads TGCGCCAGCAGAGTAGGGGCAGGGGGCACAGATACGCAGTATTTT. Amino acids: CASRVGAGGTDTQYF.

The V call is TRBV2, the J call TRBJ2-2; TRBD2 agrees at 15 bases. V was pared by 7 bases and J by 4 bases, with 1 base of the junction left unmatched. There are 15 residues in the CDR3. Germline V CDR1 and CDR2: SNHLY, FYNNEI. This chain's CDR3 is CASTGLAGGTGELFF. CDR3 sequence (DNA): TGTGCCAGCACGGGACTAGCGGGGGGCACCGGGGAGCTGTTTTTT.

The V gene is TRBV15, the J gene TRBJ2-1, with D unclear. Germline CDR1 is LNHNV and CDR2 is YYDKDF (reference sequence). This CDR3 comprises 12 residues. The V end was cut by 5 bases, the J end by 5 bases, with 7 bases between. DNA for the CDR3: TGTGCCACCAGCGTTCCCAACAATGAGCAGTTCTTC. Translated: CATSVPNNEQFF.

V and J are TRBV18 and TRBJ2-2; 9 bases align to TRBD1. V shed 5 bases and J 2 bases; nucleotides not matched to a gene: 9. The germline gives CDR1 KGHSH, CDR2 LQKENI. The CDR3 runs 17 residues. CDR3 coding DNA: TGTGCCAGCTCATCGGGACAGGGCTACCTTAACACCGGGGAGCTGTTTTTT. Translation gives CASSSGQGYLNTGELFF.

The chain has TRBV5-1 and TRBJ2-1; TRBD2 matches at 11 bases. Looked up from germline, CDR1 is SGHRS and CDR2 is YFSETQ. The CDR3 spans 16 residues. V gave up 4 bases and J gave up 7 bases; unmatched junction bases: 10. CDR3 DNA sequence: TGCGCCAGCAGCCCGGGTAGCGGGGGGGCGTATAATGAGCAGTTCTTC. Residues: CASSPGSGGAYNEQFF.

This rearrangement joins TRBV5-4 to TRBJ2-3; 8 positions match TRBD2. The trim removed 4 bases at V and 7 bases at J, leaving 8 bases unmatched. Germline-derived CDR1 and CDR2 are SGHNT and YYREEE (reference sequence). The CDR3 length is 14 residues. The CDR3 is CASSHGGARNTQYF. CDR3 in DNA: TGTGCCAGCAGCCACGGGGGGGCCCGCAATACGCAGTATTTT.

The chain's CDR3 is CASSTAGGQGEQFF. The CDR3 coding sequence is TGTGCCAGCTCAACTGCAGGAGGGCAGGGTGAGCAGTTCTTC. The chain combines TRBV18 with TRBJ2-1; D possibly corresponds to TRBD2 (6 bases). Germline V gene lookup returns CDR1 KGHSH and CDR2 LQKENI. The germline V and J ends were trimmed by 5 bases and 9 bases, with 17 bases remaining between them. CDR3 length: 14 amino acids.

The V call is TRBV7-8, the J call TRBJ2-7; 13 bases match TRBD2. The germline V gene has CDR1 SGHVS and CDR2 FQNEAQ. The length of the CDR3 is 18 residues. The J segment lost 0 bases and the V segment lost 4 bases, leaving 9 bases of the junction unmatched. The CDR3 sequence: CASSWEGTSGISSYEQYF. CDR3 coding DNA: TGTGCCAGCAGCTGGGAAGGGACTAGCGGGATTAGCTCCTACGAGCAGTACTTC.

The gene calls are TRBV6-1 and TRBJ2-1, with D possibly TRBD1 on 6 matching bases. Germline CDR1 MNHNS, CDR2 SASEGT. Between the trimmed V and J ends, which lost 4 bases and 0 bases, there was a span of 10 bases. This CDR3 is 15 amino acids long. CDR3 amino acids: CASSGGHSSYNEQFF. CDR3 nucleotides: TGTGCCAGCAGTGGGGGACATAGCTCCTACAATGAGCAGTTCTTC.

This chain connects TRBV7-9 to TRBJ2-1; 8 bases line up with TRBD2. V was pared by 4 bases and J by 2 bases, with 4 bases of the junction left unmatched. Germline CDR1 reads SEHNR; CDR2 reads FQNEAQ (reference sequence). The length of the CDR3 is 15 residues. This chain's CDR3 is CASSSSGLAYNEQFF. DNA for the CDR3: TGTGCCAGCAGCTCCTCGGGACTAGCCTACAATGAGCAGTTCTTC.

The chain links TRBV5-1 to TRBJ2-5; a possible D gene is TRBD2 (6 bases). Trimming left V 5 bases short and J 1 base short, with 12 bases between. Germline CDR1 and CDR2: SGHRS and YFSETQ. The CDR3 consists of 14 residues. CDR3 amino acids: CASRGGVTQETQYF. The CDR3 bases are TGCGCCAGCAGAGGAGGGGTGACCCAAGAGACCCAGTACTTC. Filled out from reference TRBV5-1 and TRBJ2-5, the complete variable domain reads KAGVTQTPRYLIKTRGQQVTLSCSPISGHRSVSWYQQTPGQGLQFLFEYFSETQRNKGNFPGRFSGRQFSNSRSEMNVSTLELGDSALYLCASRGGVTQETQYFGPGTRLLVL.